This TCR beta chain was found in a study of post-analysis software for immune sequencing data. Whole-study findings and limits: There was significantly lower normalized Chao1 diversity in multiple sclerosis patients than in controls. F-measure co-clustering was strong for batch-matched samples. With TRBV5-6, TRBV5-1 and TRBV20-1 included, several TRBV segments were more frequent in patients than in controls.

On this clonotype: Antigen unknown.

Germline CDR1 is LGHNA and CDR2 is YNFKEQ. After removal of 6 bases from V and 3 bases from J, the junction contained 9 bases not matched to a gene. The CDR3 sequence is 17 residues long. TCR beta cDNA libraries had unique molecular identifiers. Input populations of roughly 0.95 to 10 million T cells gave rise to some 500,000 cDNA molecules. TCRdb independently ran MiXCR on the PCR reads; one entry per CDR3 protein. The table shows around 440,000 distinct CDR3 sequences, with roughly 46% occurring only once. This chain uses TRBV4-2 with TRBJ2-5, with TRBD2 matching 14 bases. Material for sequencing was blood. The source is a girl aged 10 to 17 with multiple sclerosis. The CDR3 nucleotides read TGTGCCAGCAGTCTGACTAGCGGGAGGGCCGACGAAGAGACCCAGTACTTC. Its protein is CASSLTSGRADEETQYF.